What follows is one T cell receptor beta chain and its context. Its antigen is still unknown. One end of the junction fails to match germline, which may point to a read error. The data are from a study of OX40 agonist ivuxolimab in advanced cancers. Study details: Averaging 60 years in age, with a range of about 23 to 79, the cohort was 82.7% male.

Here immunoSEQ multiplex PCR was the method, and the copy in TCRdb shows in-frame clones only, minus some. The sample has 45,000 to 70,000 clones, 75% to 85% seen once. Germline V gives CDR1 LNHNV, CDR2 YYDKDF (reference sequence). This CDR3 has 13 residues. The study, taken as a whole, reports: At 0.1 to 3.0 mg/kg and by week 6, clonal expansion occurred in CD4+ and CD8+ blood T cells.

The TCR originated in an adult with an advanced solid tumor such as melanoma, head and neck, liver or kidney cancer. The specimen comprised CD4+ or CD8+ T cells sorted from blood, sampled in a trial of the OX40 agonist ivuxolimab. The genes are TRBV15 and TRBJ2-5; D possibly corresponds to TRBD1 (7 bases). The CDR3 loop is CATRVRGEETRYF. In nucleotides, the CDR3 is TGTGCCACCAGGGTCAGGGGGGAAGAGACCCGGTACTTC.